Presented here are 30 T cell receptor beta chains from one specimen sequenced in a study of cytomegalovirus exposure and HLA in healthy donors. Researchers ran the PCR with 60 Vbeta and 13 Jbeta primers. Here immunoSEQ multiplex PCR was the method, and the copy in TCRdb shows in-frame clones only, minus some. The sample records about 190,000 clones, more than 75% being singletons. Material for sequencing was PBMCs. The receptors shown here come from a woman aged 50 to 60 in good health and CMV-seronegative.

To note about this clone: A much larger clone sits a single nucleotide away, making a read error possible. The genes are TRBV11-1 and TRBJ1-1; D is undetermined. Looked up from germline, CDR1 is SGHAT and CDR2 is FQDESV (reference sequence). This CDR3 has 12 amino acids. Trimming took off 5 bases at V and 1 base at J, with 5 bases between the two ends. CDR3 region: CASSRQNTEAFF. Here the CDR3 DNA reads TGTGCCAGCAGCCGACAGAACACTGAAGCTTTCTTT.

This sequence joins TRBV5-4 and TRBJ2-5; TRBD2 matches at 8 bases. Germline CDR1 is SGHNT and CDR2 is YYREEE (reference sequence). The J segment lost 4 bases and the V segment lost 4 bases, leaving 15 bases of the junction unmatched. The CDR3 is 17 amino acids. This CDR3 reads CASSPRLGGRGGETQYF. CDR3 DNA: TGTGCCAGCAGCCCCCGCCTGGGGGGTCGGGGGGGAGAGACCCAGTACTTC.

The V call is TRBV15, the J call TRBJ2-7; TRBD1 agrees at 10 bases. Germline CDR1 reads LNHNV; CDR2 reads YYDKDF (reference sequence). CDR3 length: 13 amino acids. Losses at the gene ends were 9 bases for V and 4 bases for J; bases not matched to a gene: 6. CDR3 nucleotides: TGTGCCACGGCCGGGACAGGGGTGTACGAGCAGTACTTC. Translating it yields CATAGTGVYEQYF.

J is TRBJ2-5 and V is TRBV7-2, with 14 nucleotides matching TRBD2. This CDR3 region has 16 residues. The V and J ends lost 5 bases and 5 bases, in that order; junction bases with no gene match: 7. Germline-derived CDR1 and CDR2 are SGHTA and FQGNSA. The CDR3 DNA reads TGTGCCAGCAGCCCCAGGACTAGCGGGAGGTGGGAGACCCAGTACTTC. Amino acids: CASSPRTSGRWETQYF. The whole variable domain, filled in from reference TRBV7-2 and TRBJ2-5, reads GAGVSQSPSNKVTEKGKDVELRCDPISGHTALYWYRQSLGQGLEFLIYFQGNSAPDKSGLPSDRFSAERTGGSVSTLTIQRTQQEDSAVYLCASSPRTSGRWETQYFGPGTRLLVL.

J is TRBJ1-2 and V is TRBV28; TRBD1 is a possible D gene (6 bases). CDR3 length: 18 residues. Germline V gives CDR1 MDHEN, CDR2 SYDVKM. V lost 8 bases and J lost 2, with 27 bases in between. The chain's CDR3 is CASRSPGSRGNGNYGYTF. For the CDR3, the DNA is TGTGCCAGCCGGTCTCCCGGGTCGAGGGGGAATGGGAACTATGGCTACACCTTC.

The rearrangement links TRBV11-2 to TRBJ1-2; 8 bases fit TRBD1. CDR1 is SGHAT, CDR2 FQNNGV, per germline. Trimming took 2 bases from V and 5 from J; bases not matched to a gene: 4. This CDR3 spans 14 amino acids. The CDR3 is CASSLRWDRYGYTF. CDR3 sequence (DNA): TGTGCCAGCAGCTTACGCTGGGACAGGTATGGCTACACCTTC.

This clone was seen more than once but under ten times. This chain connects TRBV10-3 to TRBJ1-5, with unresolved D. There are 16 residues in the CDR3. Trimming cost V 2 bases and J 0 bases, with 11 bases left between them. From germline, CDR1 is ENHRY and CDR2 SYGVKD. CDR3 nucleotide sequence: TGTGCCATCAGTGAGGCTGGTGGGAGTAGCAATCAGCCCCAGCATTTT. Translating it yields CAISEAGGSSNQPQHF.

The rearrangement joins TRBV2 to TRBJ2-3; TRBD2 aligns across 8 bases. Germline CDR1 is SNHLY and CDR2 is FYNNEI. Trimming at V came to 4 bases and at J to 7 bases, leaving 7 bases not matched to a gene. The CDR3 sequence is 14 residues long. The DNA for the CDR3 is TGTGCCAGCAGTGTCGGGGGGGGCATAAATACGCAGTATTTT. The encoded protein is CASSVGGGINTQYF.

The J gene is TRBJ1-4, the V gene TRBV5-3, with a possible D match to TRBD1 (5 bases). TRBV5-3 is placed among ORFs of uncertain function. This CDR3 spans 16 amino acids. V shed 0 bases and J shed 7 bases, with 16 bases lying between them. The CDR3 region has the DNA TGTGCCAGAAGCTTGGGGGCGCAGGGACTGGGTGAAAAACTGTTTTTT. Translation: CARSLGAQGLGEKLFF.

The chain has TRBV6-1 and TRBJ1-3; no reliable D call. This CDR3 has 15 residues. Germline CDR1 and CDR2: MNHNS and SASEGT. Trimming removed 7 bases from V and 0 bases from J, with 13 bases in between. The CDR3 loop is CASKVVEGSGNTIYF. CDR3 nucleotides: TGTGCCAGCAAAGTTGTGGAGGGCTCTGGAAACACCATATATTTT.

The V call is TRBV4-3, the J call TRBJ2-7, with TRBD2 as a possible D gene (6 bases). Per the germline V gene, CDR1 is LGHNA and CDR2 is YSLEER. V gave up 1 base and J gave up 5 bases, with 27 bases separating them. The CDR3 sequence is 19 residues long. The CDR3 protein is CASSQGLIQDGLPPHEQYF. For the CDR3, the DNA is TGCGCCAGCAGCCAAGGTTTGATACAAGACGGACTACCCCCTCACGAGCAGTACTTC.

This clone was observed once. V and J are TRBV28 and TRBJ2-6, with 8 bases that match TRBD1. This CDR3 is built from 22 residues. J was trimmed by 1 base and V by 4 bases; bases with no gene match: 21. Germline V lookup: CDR1 MDHEN, CDR2 SYDVKM. CDR3 sequence (DNA): TGTGCCAGCAGTTCGAGACTAATAGGGCCGGGACAGGCATATTCTGGGGCCAACGTCCTGACTTTC. Its protein product is CASSSRLIGPGQAYSGANVLTF.

The chain carries TRBV5-4 and TRBJ1-6; D possibly corresponds to TRBD1 (6 bases). The CDR3 extends over 15 amino acids. Germline values: CDR1 SGHNT, CDR2 YYREEE (reference sequence). V lost 0 bases and J 8 bases, leaving 12 bases between the germline ends. CDR3 sequence (DNA): TGTGCCAGCAGCTTGGTGGCGGGGGCGGATTCACCCCTCCACTTT. It translates to CASSLVAGADSPLHF.

The genes are TRBV28 and TRBJ1-5; 7 nucleotides align to TRBD1. The ends lost 3 bases at V and 4 bases at J; junction bases unmatched: 6. Germline V lookup: CDR1 MDHEN, CDR2 SYDVKM. This CDR3 comprises 15 residues. This chain's CDR3 is CASSFSDRPNQPQHF. CDR3 coding DNA: TGTGCCAGCAGTTTTTCGGACAGGCCAAATCAGCCCCAGCATTTT.

V gene TRBV4-3 combines with J gene TRBJ1-2; no reliable D call. The germline V gene encodes CDR1 LGHNA and CDR2 YSLEER. Deletions cut 1 base from V and 7 bases from J, with 10 bases between. This CDR3 spans 13 amino acids. The CDR3 reads CASSQGSGGGYTF. The CDR3 DNA reads TGCGCCAGCAGCCAAGGGAGCGGCGGTGGCTACACCTTC.

As regards this clone: Different DNA sequences within this sample yield the same CDR3. This chain connects TRBV5-1 to TRBJ2-5; D not certain. This CDR3 contains 11 residues. Between the trimmed V and J ends, which lost 3 bases and 2 bases, there was a span of 2 bases. Germline CDR1 SGHRS, CDR2 YFSETQ. Here the CDR3 reads CASSSQETQYF. CDR3 DNA: TGCGCCAGCAGCTCTCAAGAGACCCAGTACTTC.

The V and J genes are TRBV6-6 and TRBJ2-5, with TRBD1 as a possible D gene (7 bases). The DNA end favors TRBJ2-7, so the J call may be wrong. The CDR3 loop spans 16 amino acids. Germline V lookup: CDR1 MNHNY, CDR2 SVGAGI (reference sequence). Written as DNA, the CDR3 is TGTGCCAGCAGTTACGCGGGACAGTTAACCTCCTACGAGCAGTACTTC. Amino acids: CASSYAGQLTSYEQYF.

Here the CDR3 reads CSVVGTSGRRGGTDTQYF. The CDR3 DNA is TGCAGCGTCGTGGGGACTAGCGGGAGACGGGGTGGCACAGATACGCAGTATTTT. This rearrangement joins TRBV29-1 to TRBJ2-3; TRBD2 agrees at 14 bases. The V and J ends lost 6 bases and 1 base, in that order; junction bases with no gene match: 12. The CDR3 totals 18 residues. The germline gives CDR1 SQVTM, CDR2 ANQGSEA.

This clone was seen more than once but under ten times. The V and J genes are TRBV25-1 and TRBJ1-1; tentatively, D is TRBD1 (6 bases). The CDR3 has 14 amino acids. Per the germline V gene, CDR1 is MGHDK and CDR2 is SYGVNS. V lost 1 base, J lost 2 bases, and 8 bases lay in between. The CDR3 region has the DNA TGTGCCAGCAGTGAATTAGGGGGTAACACTGAAGCTTTCTTT. Its protein product is CASSELGGNTEAFF.

This clone showed up just a few times. The chain carries TRBV2 and TRBJ2-7; D possibly corresponds to TRBD2 (5 bases). The germline V and J ends were trimmed by 5 bases and 2 bases, with 10 bases remaining between them. Germline-derived CDR1 and CDR2 are SNHLY and FYNNEI. The CDR3 covers 13 residues. CDR3 nucleotide sequence: TGTGCCAGCAGTTTGACTAAGGCCTACGAGCAGTACTTC. As protein: CASSLTKAYEQYF.

This rearrangement joins TRBV7-8 to TRBJ1-6, with D perhaps matching TRBD1 (5 bases). V shed 2 bases and J shed 7 bases, with 21 bases lying between them. In germline, CDR1 is SGHVS, CDR2 FQNEAQ. This CDR3 spans 18 amino acids. As DNA, the CDR3 is TGTGCCAGCAGCTTATTGGGGCTTGGACGGACAACCAATTCACCCCTCCACTTT. Its protein is CASSLLGLGRTTNSPLHF.

This clone was detected a few times. The chain links TRBV4-3 to TRBJ1-4; TRBD1 matches 7 bases. This CDR3 has 14 residues. Germline trimming cut 4 bases from V and 8 bases from J; bases unmatched to any gene: 7. Germline values: CDR1 LGHNA, CDR2 YSLEER. The CDR3 reads CASSPQTGSEKLFF. The CDR3 nucleotides read TGCGCCAGCAGCCCCCAGACAGGGAGCGAAAAACTGTTTTTT.

V usage is TRBV10-3 and J usage is TRBJ1-3; the D gene is possibly TRBD1 (6 bases). The length of the CDR3 is 14 residues. Germline assignment: CDR1 ENHRY and CDR2 SYGVKD. V dropped 10 bases and J dropped 2 bases, with 15 bases sitting between them. The CDR3 DNA follows: TGTGCCAACTCAGGGGATTCAGCTGGAAACACCATATATTTT. It yields the protein CANSGDSAGNTIYF.

The chain uses TRBV19 and TRBJ1-6, with TRBD1 as a possible D gene (5 bases). The V gene's germline CDR1 is LNHDA and CDR2 SQIVND (reference sequence). The CDR3 length is 15 residues. V lost 6 bases to trimming and J lost 6 bases, with 15 bases between them. The CDR3, as DNA: TGTGCCAGTAGCCCTTGGGGGGGATCTAATTCACCCCTCCACTTT. As protein: CASSPWGGSNSPLHF.

J is TRBJ2-3 and V is TRBV18; 7 nucleotides agree with TRBD2. V shed 2 bases and J 1 base; nucleotides not matched to a gene: 0. The CDR3 consists of 14 residues. CDR1 KGHSH and CDR2 LQKENI come from the germline V gene. CDR3 sequence reads: CASSPTSGTDTQYF. The CDR3 nucleotides are TGTGCCAGCTCACCAACTAGCGGCACAGATACGCAGTATTTT.

The chain joins TRBV27 to TRBJ1-2; possible D gene TRBD1, 6 bases. Germline assignment: CDR1 MNHEY and CDR2 SMNVEV (reference sequence). CDR3 length: 15 residues. Trimming took 2 bases from V and 4 from J, leaving 14 bases between them. CDR3 loop: CASSLGRGGGYGYTF. The CDR3 nucleotides read TGTGCCAGCAGTTTAGGCAGGGGCGGGGGCTATGGCTACACCTTC.

The V call is TRBV19, the J call TRBJ1-1, with a possible D match to TRBD1 (6 bases). The CDR3 totals 15 residues. V was clipped by 6 bases and J by 1 base, with 15 bases between them. CDR1 and CDR2 (germline): LNHDA, SQIVND (reference sequence). This chain's CDR3 is CASSTESGQNTEAFF. Written as DNA, the CDR3 is TGTGCCAGTAGCACCGAATCGGGACAGAACACTGAAGCTTTCTTT.

This chain joins TRBV27 and TRBJ2-2, with 10 bases lining up with TRBD2. Germline loops: CDR1 MNHEY, CDR2 SMNVEV (reference sequence). The V gene end was trimmed by 4 bases and the J gene end by 0 bases; junction bases not matched to a gene: 11. This CDR3 comprises 19 residues. The chain's CDR3 is CASSSPQREGFANTGELFF. As DNA, the CDR3 is TGTGCCAGCAGTTCCCCACAGCGGGAGGGGTTCGCGAACACCGGGGAGCTGTTTTTT.

The J gene is TRBJ2-7, the V gene TRBV2, with TRBD1 matching over 8 bases. V was pared by 5 bases and J by 3 bases, with 6 bases of the junction left unmatched. This CDR3 spans 14 amino acids. Germline-derived CDR1 and CDR2 are SNHLY and FYNNEI. The CDR3 sequence: CASSPGTGHYEQYF. The CDR3 DNA follows: TGTGCCAGCAGTCCTGGGACAGGACACTACGAGCAGTACTTC. Looking up the rest from reference TRBV2 and TRBJ2-7 gives the full variable domain: EPEVTQTPSHQVTQMGQEVILRCVPISNHLYFYWYRQILGQKVEFLVSFYNNEISEKSEIFDDQFSVERPDGSNFTLKIRSTKLEDSAMYFCASSPGTGHYEQYFGPGTRLTVT.

The genes are TRBV7-9 and TRBJ2-5; 7 bases are a match to TRBD1. CDR3 size: 15 residues. CDR1 is SEHNR, CDR2 FQNEAQ, per germline (reference sequence). V trimming: 5 bases; J trimming: 1 base; junction bases outside the gene matches: 7. The CDR3 is CASSTGDSSQETQYF. The CDR3 DNA reads as TGTGCCAGCAGCACCGGGGACAGCTCCCAAGAGACCCAGTACTTC.